The rows below give T cell receptor beta chains drawn from one sample of a study of CD8 T cells in Susac syndrome. TCRdb re-called the immunoSEQ multiplex PCR reads with MiXCR, one entry per CDR3 protein. The data contain 100,000 to 150,000 distinct CDR3 sequences, over 85% of them singletons. Sequenced input: CD8+ T cells from PBMCs. These receptors all come from a human donor with multiple sclerosis. The CDR3 runs from the conserved cysteine through the conserved F or W. A D gene is named only where the DNA matches it firmly. Part of the rows lack a size; the others show once, few, many or a class for expanded clones.

v_call,clone_size,d_call,j_call,cdr3_aa,cdr3_nt
TRBV7-9,-,TRBD1,TRBJ2-1,CASSLFAGGLLGFSDEQFF,TGTGCCAGCAGCTTATTTGCAGGGGGCCTTTTGGGCTTTAGCGATGAGCAGTTCTTC
TRBV27,few,-,TRBJ2-7,CASSLGTGGEQYF,TGTGCCAGCAGTTTAGGGACCGGAGGCGAGCAGTACTTC
TRBV27,-,-,TRBJ1-2,CASSLGATSNYGYTF,TGTGCCAGCAGCCTAGGGGCCACCAGTAACTATGGCTACACCTTC
TRBV27,-,TRBD2,TRBJ2-1,CASSLRGGLNEQFF,TGTGCCAGCAGTTTACGCGGGGGGCTGAATGAGCAGTTCTTC
TRBV23-1,-,-,TRBJ2-4,CASSQSVAGRVGKNIQYF,TGCGCCAGCAGTCAATCCGTAGCAGGGCGAGTTGGCAAAAACATTCAGTACTTC
TRBV28,-,TRBD2,TRBJ2-3,CASGTGTSGSTDTQYF,TGTGCCAGCGGGACCGGGACTAGCGGATCCACAGATACGCAGTATTTT
TRBV27,-,TRBD2,TRBJ2-1,CASRTSGPYNEQFF,TGTGCCAGCAGAACTAGCGGGCCTTACAATGAGCAGTTCTTC
TRBV2,-,-,TRBJ1-1,CASRAPDPNTEAFF,TGTGCCAGCAGGGCACCGGATCCTAACACTGAAGCTTTCTTT
TRBV20-1,-,-,TRBJ1-5,CSARAIYSNQPQHF,TGCAGTGCTAGGGCGATCTATAGCAATCAGCCCCAGCATTTT
TRBV12-5,-,-,TRBJ1-3,CASGLDLGEKSGNTIYF,TGTGCTAGTGGTTTGGACTTAGGAGAAAAGTCTGGAAACACCATATATTTT
TRBV11-2,-,-,TRBJ1-2,CASSLRDRGAIVYGYTF,TGTGCCAGCAGCTTACGTGACAGAGGTGCAATAGTCTATGGCTACACCTTC
TRBV4-2,-,-,TRBJ2-3,CASSQTGPTGTQYF,TGTGCCAGCAGCCAAACGGGGCCAACAGGAACGCAGTATTTT
TRBV5-1,once,-,TRBJ2-5,CASSLGGRKETQYF,TGCGCCAGCAGCTTGGGGGGGCGAAAAGAGACCCAGTACTTC
TRBV4-1,-,-,TRBJ2-5,CASSQNRVTRETQYF,TGCGCCAGCAGCCAAAACAGGGTGACGAGAGAGACCCAGTACTTC
TRBV5-6,-,TRBD1,TRBJ2-1,CASSRQGHEQFF,TGTGCCAGCAGCCGACAGGGACATGAGCAGTTCTTC
TRBV11-2,-,TRBD1,TRBJ2-7,CASSSRTGGLYF,TGTGCCAGCAGCTCCCGGACAGGGGGCCTGTACTTC
TRBV2,-,-,TRBJ2-1,CASSEALGVQIPPSSYNEQFF,TGTGCCAGCAGTGAAGCGCTAGGTGTCCAGATTCCCCCTAGCTCCTACAATGAGCAGTTCTTC
TRBV12-3/TRBV12-4,-,TRBD2,TRBJ2-3,CASRTGGAPDTQYF,TGTGCCAGCAGGACCGGGGGGGCGCCAGATACGCAGTATTTT
TRBV4-1,-,-,TRBJ1-2,CASSHPRDGGYGYTF,TGCGCCAGCAGCCACCCCCGGGACGGAGGATATGGCTACACCTTC
TRBV9,-,TRBD1,TRBJ1-1,CASSAGGASTEAFF,TGTGCCAGCAGCGCAGGGGGCGCGAGCACTGAAGCTTTCTTT
TRBV20-1,few,-,TRBJ2-7,CSARDQWGEQYF,TGCAGTGCTAGGGATCAATGGGGGGAGCAGTACTTC
TRBV15,-,-,TRBJ1-4,CAIQARGADEKLFF,TGTGCCATCCAAGCCAGGGGCGCGGATGAAAAACTGTTTTTT
TRBV7-9,-,-,TRBJ1-1,CASTIREKGTEAFF,TGTGCCAGCACCATCCGGGAGAAAGGCACTGAAGCTTTCTTT
TRBV5-4,-,-,TRBJ2-1,CASSPSGARAGYNEQFF,TGTGCCAGCAGCCCGTCGGGGGCCAGGGCGGGGTACAATGAGCAGTTCTTC
TRBV12-3/TRBV12-4,-,-,TRBJ2-3,CASSGGTQYF,TGTGCCAGCAGTGGGGGTACGCAGTATTTT
TRBV19,-,-,TRBJ2-2,CASRGLARELFF,TGTGCCAGTAGAGGACTTGCTCGGGAGCTGTTTTTT
TRBV5-5,-,TRBD2,TRBJ2-4,CASSIGTSGSRGNIQYF,TGTGCCAGCAGCATAGGGACTAGCGGGAGTCGGGGAAACATTCAGTACTTC
TRBV7-9,-,-,TRBJ1-1,CASSSEGQGLTEAFF,TGTGCCAGCAGCTCGGAGGGGCAGGGTCTTACTGAAGCTTTCTTT
TRBV7-9,-,TRBD1,TRBJ1-2,CASSLDTGVGYGYTF,TGTGCCAGCAGCTTAGATACAGGGGTTGGGTATGGCTACACCTTC
TRBV6-1,-,-,TRBJ1-1,CAIAASMEAEAFF,TGTGCCATAGCAGCGTCCATGGAGGCTGAAGCTTTCTTT
TRBV4-1,-,-,TRBJ2-6,CASSQDPAGANVLTF,TGCGCCAGCAGCCAAGATCCGGCCGGGGCCAACGTCCTGACTTTC
TRBV7-2,-,TRBD1,TRBJ1-6,CASSLAGWGTGSPLHF,TGTGCCAGCAGCTTAGCAGGGTGGGGGACAGGTTCACCCCTCCACTTT
TRBV27,-,TRBD1,TRBJ2-7,CASSRQGPSYEQYF,TGTGCCAGCAGTCGACAGGGTCCCTCCTACGAGCAGTACTTC